This TCR beta chain was identified during a study of shared clonotypes between healthy human individuals. Study-wide results and caveats: With a handful of donors compared, about 5.2% of naive CD4 clonotypes were shared.

CDR3 length: 16 amino acids. With 0 bases clipped from V and 4 bases from J, the junction kept 5 bases outside the gene matches. CDR1 is SGHDN, CDR2 FVKESK, per germline. This clone came up once. Its antigen remains unknown. Deep was the level at which the assay was run. Only in-frame clones appear in the TCRdb table, and some are missing; sequencing was by immunoSEQ multiplex PCR. The sample includes roughly 660,000 clones, around 91% of them seen just once. Adult donors, all healthy and HIV-negative, had no recent acute infections or vaccinations. CD8 memory cells included CD45RO+ cells plus CCR7-negative CD45RA+ TemRA cells.

V usage is TRBV14 and J usage is TRBJ2-1; 8 nucleotides line up with TRBD2. The sample consisted of memory CD8+ T cells from PBMCs. Subset reported: CD45RO+ cells pooled with CCR7-negative TemRA cells. The TCR was taken from a young man in good health. Some clones in this sample may be carry-over from other donors' samples. The CDR3 nucleotides read TGTGCCAGCAGCCAAGAAGCGACTAGCGCATACAATGAGCAGTTCTTC. Translating it yields CASSQEATSAYNEQFF.